The entry below gives a single T cell receptor beta chain sequence along with its context. Authors' data handling: How many nucleated cells were present was estimated from reference gene primer amplification. The table came from immunoSEQ multiplex PCR; TCRdb's copy has only in-frame clones and leaves some out. V and J calls and clone size are given by that table; D and trimming were obtained from the DNA. This table has roughly 250,000 clones, 85% to 95% appearing once. The source of the sample is a study of blood T cell repertoires in COVID-19. Overall study context: COVID-19 samples collected from the United States, Italy and Spain covered acute and convalescent phases. PBMCs, B-cell-depleted T cells, or T cells provided the cDNA or gDNA that made up the material.

Germline V gene data show CDR1 as SGHAT and CDR2 as FQNNGV. V lost 0 bases, J lost 10 bases, and 16 bases lay in between. The CDR3 runs 16 residues. Donors in Cohort 3 counted as recovered after two negative PCRs, clearance, or symptom resolution. The clonotype originates from a woman between 18 and 29 years old who had recovered from COVID-19. Sequencing input: PBMCs or T cells enriched from blood (not recorded which). The chain carries TRBV11-2 and TRBJ1-6, with D possibly matching TRBD1 (6 bases). The chain's CDR3 is CASSLEGAIHPSPLHF. In DNA form, the CDR3 reads TGTGCCAGCAGCTTAGAGGGGGCGATACACCCCTCACCCCTCCACTTT.